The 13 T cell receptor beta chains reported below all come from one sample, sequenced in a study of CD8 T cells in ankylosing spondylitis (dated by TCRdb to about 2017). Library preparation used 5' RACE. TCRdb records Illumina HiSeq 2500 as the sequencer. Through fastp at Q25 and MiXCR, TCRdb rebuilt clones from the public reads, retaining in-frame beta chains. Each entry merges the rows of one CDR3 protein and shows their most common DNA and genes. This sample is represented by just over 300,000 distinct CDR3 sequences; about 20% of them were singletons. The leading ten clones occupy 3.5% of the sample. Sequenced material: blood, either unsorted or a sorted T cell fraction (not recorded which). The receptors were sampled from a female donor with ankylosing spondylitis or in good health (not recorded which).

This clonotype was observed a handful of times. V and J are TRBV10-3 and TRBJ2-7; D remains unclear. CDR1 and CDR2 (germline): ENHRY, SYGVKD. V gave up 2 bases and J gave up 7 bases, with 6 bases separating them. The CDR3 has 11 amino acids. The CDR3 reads CAISEVGEQYF. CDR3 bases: TGTGCCATCAGTGAGGTCGGGGAGCAGTACTTC.

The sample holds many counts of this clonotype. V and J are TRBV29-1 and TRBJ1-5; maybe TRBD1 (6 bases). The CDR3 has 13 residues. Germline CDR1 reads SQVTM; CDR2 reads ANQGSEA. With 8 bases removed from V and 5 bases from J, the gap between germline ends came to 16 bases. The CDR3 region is CSISDSVDQPQHF. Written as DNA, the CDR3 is TGCAGCATATCGGACAGTGTGGATCAGCCCCAGCATTTT.

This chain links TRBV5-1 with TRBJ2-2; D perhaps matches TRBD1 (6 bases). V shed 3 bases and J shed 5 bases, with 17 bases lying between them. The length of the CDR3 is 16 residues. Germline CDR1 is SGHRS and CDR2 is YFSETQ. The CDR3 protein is CASSSRGTTGTGELFF. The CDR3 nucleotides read TGCGCCAGCAGCTCCAGGGGAACTACAGGGACCGGGGAGCTGTTTTTT. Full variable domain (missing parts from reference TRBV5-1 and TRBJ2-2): KAGVTQTPRYLIKTRGQQVTLSCSPISGHRSVSWYQQTPGQGLQFLFEYFSETQRNKGNFPGRFSGRQFSNSRSEMNVSTLELGDSALYLCASSSRGTTGTGELFFGEGSRLTVL.

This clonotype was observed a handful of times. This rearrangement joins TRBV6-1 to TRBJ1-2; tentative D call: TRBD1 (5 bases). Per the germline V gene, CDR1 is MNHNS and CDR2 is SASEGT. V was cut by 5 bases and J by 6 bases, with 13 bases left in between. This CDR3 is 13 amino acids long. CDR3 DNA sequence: TGTGCCAGCAGTCGACGCTCAGGGCATGGCTACACCTTC. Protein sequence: CASSRRSGHGYTF.

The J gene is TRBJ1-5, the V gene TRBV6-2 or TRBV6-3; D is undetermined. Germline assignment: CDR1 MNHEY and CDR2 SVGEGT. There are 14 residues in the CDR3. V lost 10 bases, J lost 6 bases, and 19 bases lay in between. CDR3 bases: TGTGCCACCGCATCGGGTTTGTCGGCTCAGCCCCAGCATTTT. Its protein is CATASGLSAQPQHF.

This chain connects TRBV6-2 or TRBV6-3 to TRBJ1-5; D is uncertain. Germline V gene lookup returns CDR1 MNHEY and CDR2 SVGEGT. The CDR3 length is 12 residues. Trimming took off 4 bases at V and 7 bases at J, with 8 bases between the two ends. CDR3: CASSWGGQPQHF. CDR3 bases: TGTGCCAGCAGTTGGGGTGGGCAGCCCCAGCATTTT.

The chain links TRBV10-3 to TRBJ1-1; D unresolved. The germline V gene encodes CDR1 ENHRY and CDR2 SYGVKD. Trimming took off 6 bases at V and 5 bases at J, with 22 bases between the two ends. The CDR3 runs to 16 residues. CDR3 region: CAISHDIGRGRTEAFF. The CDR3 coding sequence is TGTGCCATCAGCCACGATATCGGACGGGGTAGAACTGAAGCTTTCTTT.

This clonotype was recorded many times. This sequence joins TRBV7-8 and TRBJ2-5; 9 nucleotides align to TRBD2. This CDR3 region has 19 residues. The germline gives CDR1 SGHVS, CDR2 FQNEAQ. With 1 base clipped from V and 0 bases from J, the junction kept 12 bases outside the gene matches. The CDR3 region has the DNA TGTGCCAGCAGCTTAGTAGTCCCCTCCCTAGCGGGGTACCAAGAGACCCAGTACTTC. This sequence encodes CASSLVVPSLAGYQETQYF.

This CDR3 is CASSLPATGDMNTEAFF. The CDR3, as DNA: TGTGCCAGCAGCTTGCCCGCCACAGGGGACATGAACACTGAAGCTTTCTTT. The rearrangement uses TRBV7-2 and TRBJ1-1, with TRBD1 identical over 7 bases. CDR1 and CDR2 (germline): SGHTA, FQGNSA. The CDR3 runs 17 residues. The V gene end was trimmed by 3 bases and the J gene end by 0 bases; junction bases not matched to a gene: 10.

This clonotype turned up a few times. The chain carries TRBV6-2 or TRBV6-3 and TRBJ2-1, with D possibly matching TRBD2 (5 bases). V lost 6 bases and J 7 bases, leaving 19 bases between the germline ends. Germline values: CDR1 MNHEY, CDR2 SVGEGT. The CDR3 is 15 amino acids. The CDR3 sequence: CASRPSRLAPNEQFF. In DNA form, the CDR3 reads TGTGCCAGCAGACCCTCTAGGCTAGCCCCAAATGAGCAGTTCTTC.

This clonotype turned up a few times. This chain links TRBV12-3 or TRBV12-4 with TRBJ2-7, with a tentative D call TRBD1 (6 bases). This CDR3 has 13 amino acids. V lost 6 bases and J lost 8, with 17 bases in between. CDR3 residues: CASRIINREKQYF. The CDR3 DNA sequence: TGTGCCAGCAGGATCATCAACAGGGAAAAGCAGTACTTC.

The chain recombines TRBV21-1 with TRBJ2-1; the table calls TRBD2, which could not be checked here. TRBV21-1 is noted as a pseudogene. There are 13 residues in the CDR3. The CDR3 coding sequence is TGTGCCAGCAGCAAATGGGGAGGCAATGAGCAGTTCTTC. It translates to CASSKWGGNEQFF.

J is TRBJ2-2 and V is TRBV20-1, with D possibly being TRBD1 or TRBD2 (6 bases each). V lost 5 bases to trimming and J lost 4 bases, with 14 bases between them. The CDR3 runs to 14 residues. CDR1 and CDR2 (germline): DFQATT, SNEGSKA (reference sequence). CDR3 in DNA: TGCAGTGCTGGGGACACTAGCTTCACCGGGGAGCTGTTTTTT. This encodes CSAGDTSFTGELFF.